This T cell receptor beta chain was identified in a study of Ad26.COV2.S vaccination and SARS-CoV-2 variants. Regarding the study as a whole: Vaccine and placebo groups showed comparable non-spike TCR breadth. Breadth and depth estimates from TCRs may understate total T cell responses.

Method: immunoSEQ multiplex PCR; TCRdb's copy keeps in-frame clones and lacks some. The sample lists about 39,000 clones; roughly 84% were seen once. In regard to this clone: The antigen remains undetermined.

The V gene end was trimmed by 4 bases and the J gene end by 7 bases; junction bases not matched to a gene: 0. Germline values: CDR1 SNHLY, CDR2 FYNNEI. CDR3 length: 13 amino acids. The chain recombines TRBV2 with TRBJ1-6; TRBD1 matches 8 bases. The sequence was obtained from a human donor who had recovered from COVID-19. This sample comprised peripheral blood, obtained after recovery from COVID-19. The CDR3 DNA sequence: TGTGCCAGCAGTGCAGGGGGCAATTCACCCCTCCACTTT. This encodes CASSAGGNSPLHF.